These 13 T cell receptor beta chains came from one sample sequenced in a study of preoperative IRX-2 immunotherapy in early breast cancer. The assay was immunoSEQ multiplex PCR, and TCRdb's table has in-frame clones only and misses some. The table has 75,000 to 100,000 clones, roughly 88% seen once. Stated treatment: preoperative locoregional IRX-2 cytokine immunotherapy. The sample here was tumor tissue, taken after IRX-2 immunotherapy. All receptors derive from a human donor with breast cancer.

The chain couples TRBV18 to TRBJ1-5; no clear D. The V gene lost 2 bases and the J gene lost 0 bases, with 8 bases spanning the gap. This CDR3 comprises 15 residues. Germline CDR1 reads KGHSH; CDR2 reads LQKENI. Here the CDR3 reads CASSPSPISNQPQHF. The CDR3, as DNA: TGTGCCAGCTCACCATCTCCAATTAGCAATCAGCCCCAGCATTTT.

The chain has TRBV15 and TRBJ2-1, with 12 positions matching TRBD2. Germline assignment: CDR1 LNHNV and CDR2 YYDKDF (reference sequence). The CDR3 contains 15 residues. J lost 6 bases, V lost 4 bases, and 4 bases had no gene match. The CDR3 loop reads CATSNLAGGPNEQFF. DNA for the CDR3: TGTGCCACCAGCAACCTAGCGGGGGGGCCCAATGAGCAGTTCTTC.

The chain couples TRBV7-1 to TRBJ1-2, with a possible D match to TRBD1 (5 bases). TRBV7-1 counts as an open reading frame of uncertain function. The length of the CDR3 is 15 residues. Trimming took off 4 bases at V and 8 bases at J, with 20 bases between the two ends. The CDR3 loop is CASSLTGTEGSGYTF. CDR3 bases: TGTGCCAGCAGCTTAACCGGGACGGAAGGTAGCGGCTACACCTTC.

The CDR3, as DNA: TGCGCCAGCAGCTTGCGTCAGCCAGGGACAAATGAAAAACTGTTTTTT. The encoded protein is CASSLRQPGTNEKLFF. The chain employs TRBV5-1 and TRBJ1-4; a possible D gene is TRBD1 (6 bases). The CDR3 covers 16 residues. V was shortened by 1 base and J by 5 bases, with 15 bases between the two germline ends. CDR1 is SGHRS, CDR2 YFSETQ, per germline.

The chain couples TRBV30 to TRBJ2-7; D is unclear. The CDR3 contains 12 residues. Germline CDR1 GTSNPN, CDR2 SVGIG (reference sequence). V lost 5 bases to trimming and J lost 3 bases, with 11 bases between them. The chain's CDR3 is CAWGRRSYEQYF. The CDR3 DNA is TGTGCCTGGGGAAGACGGAGCTACGAGCAGTACTTC.

V is TRBV5-1 and J is TRBJ1-3; no definite D call. The germline V and J ends were trimmed by 0 bases and 3 bases, with 7 bases remaining between them. Germline CDR1 is SGHRS and CDR2 is YFSETQ. The CDR3 sequence is 14 residues long. CDR3 DNA: TGCGCCAGCAGCTTGGGAGGTCTTGGAAACACCATATATTTT. Residues: CASSLGGLGNTIYF.

The J gene is TRBJ1-5, the V gene TRBV19; D gene uncertain. CDR3 length equals 13 residues. Trimming left V 5 bases short and J 6 bases short, with 11 bases between. Per the germline V gene, CDR1 is LNHDA and CDR2 is SQIVND (reference sequence). CDR3 bases: TGTGCCAGTAGTGAAAGGGAAACTCAGCCCCAGCATTTT. Protein: CASSERETQPQHF.

CDR3 nucleotides: TGCGCCAGCAGCATGGGACTAGCGGGATTTAACACCGGGGAGCTGTTTTTT. Its translation is CASSMGLAGFNTGELFF. J is TRBJ2-2 and V is TRBV5-1; 13 positions agree with TRBD2. V shed 4 bases, J shed 2 bases, and the junction held 5 bases outside the gene matches. The CDR3 consists of 17 residues. The germline gives CDR1 SGHRS, CDR2 YFSETQ.

The chain links TRBV6-8 to TRBJ1-1; 8 positions match TRBD1. Per the germline V gene, CDR1 is MNHGY and CDR2 is SAAAGT. CDR3 length: 16 residues. Trimming took 7 bases from V and 4 from J; bases not matched to a gene: 14. The CDR3 sequence: CASTSYWTGMTTEAFF. CDR3 nucleotide sequence: TGTGCCAGCACATCTTATTGGACAGGGATGACCACTGAAGCTTTCTTT.

The rearrangement joins TRBV23-1 to TRBJ1-2; 10 nucleotides match TRBD1. TRBV23-1 is flagged as an ORF with uncertain function. J lost 3 bases, V lost 4 bases, and 5 bases had no gene match. The CDR3 has 15 residues. This CDR3 reads CASSRGGQGYYGYTF. CDR3 in DNA: TGCGCCAGCAGTCGCGGGGGACAGGGGTACTATGGCTACACCTTC.

A few counts support this clone. The V call is TRBV4-1, the J call TRBJ2-7, with D possibly matching TRBD2 (5 bases). V was clipped by 1 base and J by 0 bases, with 13 bases between them. Looked up from germline, CDR1 is MGHRA and CDR2 is YSYEKL. The CDR3 consists of 16 residues. The CDR3 sequence is CASSQGGLVSSYEQYF. CDR3 sequence (DNA): TGCGCCAGCAGCCAAGGAGGGCTGGTGAGCTCCTACGAGCAGTACTTC.

The J gene is TRBJ1-1, the V gene TRBV5-1, with a weak D call TRBD1 (6 bases). Per germline, CDR1 SGHRS and CDR2 YFSETQ. Trimming cost V 2 bases and J 1 base, with 9 bases left between them. The CDR3 has 14 residues. In DNA form, the CDR3 reads TGCGCCAGCAGCTTTTCACAGGGGAACACTGAAGCTTTCTTT. This encodes CASSFSQGNTEAFF.

This chain connects TRBV23-1 to TRBJ2-1, with 12 nucleotides matching TRBD2. TRBV23-1 has ORF status, its function being uncertain. The V segment lost 6 bases and the J segment 7 bases; nucleotides outside the gene matches: 13. The length of the CDR3 is 17 residues. The CDR3 nucleotides are TGCGCCAGCAGCCATAGGACTAGCGGGGTGTGGAGGAATGAGCAGTTCTTC. Protein sequence: CASSHRTSGVWRNEQFF.